The sequence of this TCR beta chain was determined in a study of blood T cell repertoires in COVID-19. Participant ages covered 18 to 89 years across approximately 25 US areas. What the recovered Cohort 3 donors had was two negative PCRs, clearance, or symptom resolution. Measured with immunoSEQ multiplex PCR; TCRdb has only the in-frame clones, and not every one. The sample carries more than 200,000 clones, 85% to 90% recorded once. The sequence was collected from a woman aged 45-65 years who had recovered from COVID-19. Sequencing used PBMCs or T cells enriched from blood (not recorded which).

CDR3 coding DNA: TGTGCCAGCAGTCGGACAGGCGACGAAAAACTGTTTTTT. Translation: CASSRTGDEKLFF. V and J are TRBV28 and TRBJ1-4, with 7 nucleotides matching TRBD1. This CDR3 is 13 amino acids long. Trimming at V came to 5 bases and at J to 8 bases, leaving 5 bases not matched to a gene. Germline values: CDR1 MDHEN, CDR2 SYDVKM.